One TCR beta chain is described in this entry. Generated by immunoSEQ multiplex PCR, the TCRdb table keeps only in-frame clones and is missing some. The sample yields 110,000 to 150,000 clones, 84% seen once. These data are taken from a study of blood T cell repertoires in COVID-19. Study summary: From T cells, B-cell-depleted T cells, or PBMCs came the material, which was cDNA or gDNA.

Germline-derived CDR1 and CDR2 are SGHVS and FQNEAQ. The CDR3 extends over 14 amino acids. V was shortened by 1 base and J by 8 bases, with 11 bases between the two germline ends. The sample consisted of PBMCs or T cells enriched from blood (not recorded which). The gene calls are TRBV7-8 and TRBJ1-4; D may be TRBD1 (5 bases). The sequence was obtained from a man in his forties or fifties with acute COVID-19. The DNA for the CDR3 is TGTGCCAGCAGCTTAGGTTCCAGGGCCGAAAAACTGTTTTTT. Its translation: CASSLGSRAEKLFF.